This T cell receptor (beta chain) was retrieved from a study of cytomegalovirus exposure and HLA in healthy donors. Across the whole study: In an early release, HLA-typed donors contributed 77 million or so unique TCR sequences.

Study-level findings and limits: 87-base-pair reads could not separate some V segments, including TRBV6-2 and TRBV6-3. In a later analysis, at a false discovery rate of 0.05, roughly 17,000 TCR beta sequences were associated with HLA alleles.

The PCR employed 60 Vbeta primers together with 13 Jbeta primers. Original analysis: Later reanalysis found 75 million to 95 million unique TCR beta chains, 10 million to 14 million of them shared. Here immunoSEQ multiplex PCR was the method, and the copy in TCRdb shows in-frame clones only, minus some. That table furnishes V, J and clone size, whereas the DNA furnished D and trimming. The sample holds around 150,000 clones, around 66% seen once. The CDR3 is 15 amino acids. Per germline, CDR1 SEHNR and CDR2 FQNEAQ (reference sequence). J lost 3 bases, V lost 4 bases, and 6 bases had no gene match. This clone was counted between two and nine times. Its antigen is still unknown.

The specimen sequenced was PBMCs. The chain recombines TRBV7-9 with TRBJ2-5, with 9 bases fitting TRBD2. This clonotype was sampled from a woman aged 55-70 years in good health and CMV-seronegative. CDR3 in amino acids: CASSSGLALKETQYF. Here the CDR3 DNA reads TGTGCCAGCAGCTCGGGACTAGCCTTGAAAGAGACCCAGTACTTC.